The source of this TCR beta chain is a study of blood T cells in healthy people across ages. This clonotype was seen a handful of times. Its antigen is not known. Study observations and caveats: The diversity estimates, figures obtained from one million T cells, were considered underestimates.

This CDR3 spans 15 amino acids. Germline assignment: CDR1 SGHKS and CDR2 YYEKEE (reference sequence). V was clipped by 0 bases and J by 0 bases, with 9 bases between them. PCR was performed a second time for about 7 to 11 cycles using a sample-barcoded 5' primer and a J-beta primer mix. One entry per CDR3 protein results from TCRdb running MiXCR on the 5' RACE reads. Here the sample spans about 540,000 distinct CDR3 sequences, 24% being singletons. The data also belong to a second study, concerning T cells of mothers and their children.

This rearrangement joins TRBV5-5 to TRBJ1-1; unclear D gene. This clonotype originated in a boy aged 5-17 years in good health. Sample: blood. Here the CDR3 DNA reads TGTGCCAGCAGCTTGGGATGGCTTCTGAACACTGAAGCTTTCTTT. Protein sequence: CASSLGWLLNTEAFF.